A single sample is the source of the 9 T cell receptor beta chains below, sequenced in a study of blood T cell repertoires in COVID-19. Clones were read by immunoSEQ multiplex PCR, and TCRdb kept only the in-frame ones, dropping some. The sample holds 120,000 to 150,000 clones, 70% to 90% seen once. Sequencing was performed on peripheral blood. The receptors stem from a man aged 55 to 70 with active or convalescent COVID-19.

Many counts were recorded for this clone. The chain uses TRBV19 and TRBJ2-1, with 11 bases matching TRBD2. V lost 5 bases and J lost 5; bases outside the gene matches: 5. The CDR3 has 15 residues. Germline V gene lookup returns CDR1 LNHDA and CDR2 SQIVND (reference sequence). The CDR3 nucleotides are TGTGCCAGTAGTGTAGCGGGAGGGATGAACAATGAGCAGTTCTTC. Translation: CASSVAGGMNNEQFF.

V is TRBV6-5 and J is TRBJ2-1; a weak D match, TRBD1 (6 bases). The V end lost 9 bases, the J end lost 2 bases, and 11 bases lay between the germline ends. This CDR3 spans 13 amino acids. Germline values: CDR1 MNHEY, CDR2 SVGAGI. The CDR3 spells CASQQGPYNEQFF. The CDR3 nucleotides read TGTGCCAGTCAACAGGGCCCCTACAATGAGCAGTTCTTC.

The V call is TRBV5-4, the J call TRBJ2-1; D call uncertain. V lost 2 bases to trimming and J lost 2 bases, with 8 bases between them. CDR1 SGHNT and CDR2 YYREEE come from the germline V gene (reference sequence). The CDR3 loop spans 14 amino acids. CDR3 protein: CASSFGGAYNEQFF. The CDR3 DNA reads TGTGCCAGCAGCTTCGGCGGAGCCTACAATGAGCAGTTCTTC.

This clone was picked up a small number of times. This chain connects TRBV12-3 or TRBV12-4 to TRBJ2-5; TRBD2 is a possible D gene (6 bases). This CDR3 is 12 amino acids long. The ends were cut back, 7 bases at V and 6 bases at J, with 12 bases in the middle. The CDR3 DNA reads TGTGCCAGCATTCAACTAGCCCAGACCCAGTACTTC. Residues: CASIQLAQTQYF.

The rearrangement joins TRBV9 to TRBJ1-1; 9 nucleotides line up with TRBD1. The CDR3 contains 14 residues. The germline CDR1 and CDR2 sequences are SGDLS and YYNGEE. V lost 2 bases to trimming and J lost 4 bases; unmatched junction nucleotides: 3. DNA for the CDR3: TGTGCCAGCAGCGTGGGACAGGGTGTCACTGAAGCTTTCTTT. Translated: CASSVGQGVTEAFF.

This sequence joins TRBV4-2 and TRBJ2-1; 7 nucleotides match TRBD1. Trimming removed 3 bases from V and 6 bases from J; junction bases left unmatched: 14. This CDR3 region has 17 residues. From germline, CDR1 is LGHNA and CDR2 YNFKEQ. This chain's CDR3 is CASSQPKIGGAGNEQFF. CDR3 sequence (DNA): TGTGCCAGCAGCCAGCCGAAGATAGGGGGCGCCGGCAATGAGCAGTTCTTC.

There are a few counts of this clone. The genes are TRBV9 and TRBJ2-3, with 12 bases fitting TRBD2. Germline CDR1 reads SGDLS; CDR2 reads YYNGEE. Trimming cost V 3 bases and J 6 bases; bases outside gene matches: 8. This CDR3 is 16 amino acids long. CDR3 amino acids: CASSAGLAGGSDTQYF. The CDR3 DNA reads TGTGCCAGCAGCGCGGGACTAGCGGGTGGTTCGGATACGCAGTATTTT. The complete variable domain, with remaining parts taken from reference TRBV9 and TRBJ2-3, reads DSGVTQTPKHLITATGQRVTLRCSPRSGDLSVYWYQQSLDQGLQFLIQYYNGEERAKGNILERFSAQQFPDLHSELNLSSLELGDSALYFCASSAGLAGGSDTQYFGPGTRLTVL.

The genes are TRBV9 and TRBJ2-7, with D maybe TRBD2 (6 bases). The V gene lost 0 bases and the J gene lost 2 bases, with 21 bases spanning the gap. Germline CDR1 SGDLS, CDR2 YYNGEE. The CDR3 is 18 amino acids. CDR3 sequence: CASSVAPVARGTPYEQYF. CDR3 nucleotide sequence: TGTGCCAGCAGCGTAGCCCCAGTTGCGCGGGGTACTCCCTACGAGCAGTACTTC.

The sample holds a few counts of this clone. The V gene is TRBV27, the J gene TRBJ2-2; no firm D call. CDR1 and CDR2 (germline): MNHEY, SMNVEV (reference sequence). This CDR3 comprises 14 residues. V dropped 3 bases and J dropped 1 base, with 6 bases sitting between them. DNA for the CDR3: TGTGCCAGCAGTTTGTTCAGGAACACCGGGGAGCTGTTTTTT. It translates to CASSLFRNTGELFF.